A single sample gave rise to the 11 T cell receptor beta chains below, sequenced in a study of OX40 agonist ivuxolimab in advanced cancers. TCRdb's table, derived via immunoSEQ multiplex PCR, lists solely in-frame clones and lacks some. The table includes roughly 80,000 clones, over 65% detected once. Specimen: CD4+ or CD8+ T cells sorted from blood, collected in a trial of the OX40 agonist ivuxolimab. Source of these receptors: an adult with an advanced solid tumor such as melanoma, head and neck, liver or kidney cancer.

The chain has TRBV5-8 and TRBJ1-4, with TRBD1 as a possible D gene (6 bases). Between the trimmed V and J ends, which lost 6 bases and 3 bases, there was a span of 15 bases. CDR1 and CDR2 from the germline V gene are SGHTS and YDEGEE. This CDR3 spans 15 amino acids. CDR3 coding DNA: TGTGCCAGCAACTCCGGAGGGGGATCTAATGAAAAACTGTTTTTT. The encoded protein is CASNSGGGSNEKLFF. The whole variable domain, filled in from reference TRBV5-8 and TRBJ1-4, reads EAGVTQSPTHLIKTRGQQATLRCSPISGHTSVYWYQQALGLGLQFLLWYDEGEERNRGNFPPRFSGRQFPNYSSELNVNALELEDSALYLCASNSGGGSNEKLFFGSGTQLSVL.

This rearrangement joins TRBV7-2 to TRBJ1-4; D not resolved. Germline CDR1 reads SGHTA; CDR2 reads FQGNSA. The CDR3 has 15 amino acids. Trimming removed 1 base from V and 5 bases from J, with 11 bases in between. This CDR3 reads CASSLGGRPNEKLFF. CDR3 DNA: TGTGCCAGCAGCTTAGGCGGACGGCCGAATGAAAAACTGTTTTTT. Variable domain in full (rest from reference TRBV7-2 and TRBJ1-4): GAGVSQSPSNKVTEKGKDVELRCDPISGHTALYWYRQSLGQGLEFLIYFQGNSAPDKSGLPSDRFSAERTGGSVSTLTIQRTQQEDSAVYLCASSLGGRPNEKLFFGSGTQLSVL.

The chain links TRBV30 to TRBJ2-1, with 9 bases aligning to TRBD2. Trimming took 2 bases from V and 4 from J; bases not matched to a gene: 3. This CDR3 is built from 14 residues. Per germline, CDR1 GTSNPN and CDR2 SVGIG (reference sequence). The CDR3 sequence is CAWSSSGKYNEQFF. CDR3 nucleotide sequence: TGTGCCTGGAGTTCTAGCGGGAAGTACAATGAGCAGTTCTTC. Variable domain in full (rest from reference TRBV30 and TRBJ2-1): SQTIHQWPATLVQPVGSPLSLECTVEGTSNPNLYWYRQAAGRGLQLLFYSVGIGQISSEVPQNLSASRPQDRQFILSSKKLLLSDSGFYLCAWSSSGKYNEQFFGPGTRLTVL.

The gene calls are TRBV5-6 and TRBJ1-4; 7 positions match TRBD1. In germline, CDR1 is SGHDT, CDR2 YYEEEE. This CDR3 contains 14 residues. V was clipped by 7 bases and J by 5 bases; unmatched bases: 8. CDR3 residues: CASRRQGPNEKLFF. DNA for the CDR3: TGTGCCAGCCGTCGACAGGGCCCAAATGAAAAACTGTTTTTT.

The J gene is TRBJ1-1, the V gene TRBV5-1; TRBD1 matches 7 bases. The V gene end was trimmed by 1 base and the J gene end by 3 bases; junction bases not matched to a gene: 3. Germline V gene lookup returns CDR1 SGHRS and CDR2 YFSETQ. This CDR3 has 14 residues. The CDR3 is CASSLLTGDTEAFF. The CDR3 DNA reads as TGCGCCAGCAGCTTGCTAACAGGGGACACTGAAGCTTTCTTT.

V gene TRBV9 combines with J gene TRBJ1-4, with D perhaps matching TRBD1 (5 bases). Trimming left V 6 bases short and J 6 bases short, with 15 bases between. CDR1 and CDR2 from the germline V gene are SGDLS and YYNGEE. This CDR3 spans 14 amino acids. CDR3: CASTPGGGDEKLFF. The CDR3 bases are TGTGCCAGCACGCCAGGCGGGGGAGATGAAAAACTGTTTTTT.

The V call is TRBV18, the J call TRBJ2-2; TRBD2 matches 12 bases. CDR1 and CDR2 (germline): KGHSH, LQKENI. V shed 3 bases and J 6 bases; nucleotides not matched to a gene: 11. The length of the CDR3 is 18 residues. Written as DNA, the CDR3 is TGTGCCAGCTCACCTACTAGCGGGGGGCCCAATACCGCCGGGGAGCTGTTTTTT. It translates to CASSPTSGGPNTAGELFF.

This rearrangement joins TRBV6-5 to TRBJ2-7; D remains unclear. Germline lookup yields CDR1 MNHEY and CDR2 SVGAGI. Trimming left V 6 bases short and J 5 bases short, with 14 bases between. The length of the CDR3 is 13 residues. This CDR3 reads CASSYSTVHEQYV. CDR3 in DNA: TGTGCCAGCAGCTACAGCACGGTGCACGAGCAGTACGTC.

The chain employs TRBV19 and TRBJ2-2; TRBD1 or TRBD2 may be the D gene (5 bases each). Trimming removed 6 bases from V and 0 bases from J, with 14 bases in between. This CDR3 is 16 amino acids long. In germline, CDR1 is LNHDA, CDR2 SQIVND (reference sequence). The CDR3 DNA sequence: TGTGCCAGTAGCCGGACAACGGAGGCGAACACCGGGGAGCTGTTTTTT. Its protein is CASSRTTEANTGELFF.

The rearrangement joins TRBV30 to TRBJ2-5, with 7 bases identical to TRBD1. The CDR3 length is 12 residues. J was trimmed by 4 bases and V by 4 bases; bases with no gene match: 3. Germline CDR1 GTSNPN, CDR2 SVGIG (reference sequence). The CDR3 sequence: CAWTAGGETQYF. In DNA form, the CDR3 reads TGTGCCTGGACGGCAGGGGGAGAGACCCAGTACTTC.

The chain employs TRBV5-4 and TRBJ2-5; 8 bases are a match to TRBD2. Germline loops: CDR1 SGHNT, CDR2 YYREEE (reference sequence). V dropped 10 bases and J dropped 6; count of bases not matched to a gene: 11. This CDR3 has 13 residues. The CDR3 DNA reads TGTGCCGGCCTTACTAGCGGAGCAAAGACCCAGTACTTC. This translates into CAGLTSGAKTQYF. The full variable domain, with the rest looked up from reference TRBV5-4 and TRBJ2-5, is ETGVTQSPTHLIKTRGQQVTLRCSSQSGHNTVSWYQQALGQGPQFIFQYYREEENGRGNFPPRFSGLQFPNYSSELNVNALELDDSALYLCAGLTSGAKTQYFGPGTRLLVL.